This T cell receptor (beta chain) was retrieved from a study of identical twins. Overall study results and limits: Beta out-of-frame sequences showed weaker excess twin sharing.

This CDR3 has 14 amino acids. Germline values: CDR1 SGHRS, CDR2 YFSETQ. Trimming took 5 bases from V and 1 from J; bases not matched to a gene: 3. TCRdb analysed the 5' RACE reads with MiXCR anew, one entry per CDR3 protein. This sample has roughly 720,000 distinct CDR3 sequences; about 18% occur once, and the top ten carry 13%. For this clonotype: Its matching antigen is unknown.

These data were also filed under a second study, of T cells expressing NK-cell markers. That paper adds: Eight donors were sequenced, of whom seven were HCMV-seropositive, while the remaining one was HCMV-seronegative. Dominance of the CD3+CD56-NKG2C+ fraction by these clonotypes also held in a few donors.

This chain connects TRBV5-1 to TRBJ2-7, with TRBD2 identical over 10 bases. This TCR came from a woman between 18 and 29 years old in good health. The sample taken for sequencing was PBMCs. CDR3 bases: TGCGCCAGCAGGGTAGCGGGGGGTTCCTACGAGCAGTACTTC. Residues: CASRVAGGSYEQYF.